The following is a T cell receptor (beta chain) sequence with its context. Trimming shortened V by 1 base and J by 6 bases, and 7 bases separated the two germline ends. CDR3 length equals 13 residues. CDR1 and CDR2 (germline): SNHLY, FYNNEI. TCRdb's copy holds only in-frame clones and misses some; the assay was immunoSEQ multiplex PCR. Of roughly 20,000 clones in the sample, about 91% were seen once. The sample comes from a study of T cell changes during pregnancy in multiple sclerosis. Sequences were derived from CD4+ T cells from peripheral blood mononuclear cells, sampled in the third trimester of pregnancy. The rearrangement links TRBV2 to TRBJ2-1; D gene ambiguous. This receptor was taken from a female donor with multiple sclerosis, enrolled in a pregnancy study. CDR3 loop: CASSEEQTNEQFF. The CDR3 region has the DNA TGTGCCAGCAGTGAAGAACAGACCAATGAGCAGTTCTTC.